This TCR beta chain is from a study of Graves' ophthalmopathy and Graves' hyperthyroidism. Deletions cut 9 bases from V and 4 bases from J, with 6 bases between. CDR1 and CDR2 from the germline V gene are MNHEY and SVGAGI. This CDR3 region has 10 residues. All donors with ophthalmopathy were recorded as having moderate-to-severe activity, CAS ≥3, NOSPECS ≥4 and a duration under 3 months. Patients were diagnosed from clinical symptoms, serum thyroxine, TRAb, thyroid ultrasound and orbital computed tomography. Comments on this clonotype: What it binds is unknown.

Beta-chain TCR CDR3 regions were amplified from RNA transcripts. First-round RT-PCR relied on HTBI primers, and a second-round multiplex PCR came next. TCRdb used MiXCR to reprocess the multiplex PCR reads, holding one entry per CDR3 protein. The table has approximately 330,000 distinct CDR3 sequences, roughly 16% seen once; the top ten hold 9% to 15%. Study outcomes and limitations: Blood also carried most expanded thyroid clonotypes exceeding 0.001 frequency.

Sequencing input: peripheral blood. The sequence was obtained from an adult man with Graves' ophthalmopathy. The V gene is TRBV6-5, the J gene TRBJ1-2; D is uncertain. This chain's CDR3 is CASYSYGYTF. CDR3 DNA sequence: TGTGCCAGTTACAGCTATGGCTACACCTTC.